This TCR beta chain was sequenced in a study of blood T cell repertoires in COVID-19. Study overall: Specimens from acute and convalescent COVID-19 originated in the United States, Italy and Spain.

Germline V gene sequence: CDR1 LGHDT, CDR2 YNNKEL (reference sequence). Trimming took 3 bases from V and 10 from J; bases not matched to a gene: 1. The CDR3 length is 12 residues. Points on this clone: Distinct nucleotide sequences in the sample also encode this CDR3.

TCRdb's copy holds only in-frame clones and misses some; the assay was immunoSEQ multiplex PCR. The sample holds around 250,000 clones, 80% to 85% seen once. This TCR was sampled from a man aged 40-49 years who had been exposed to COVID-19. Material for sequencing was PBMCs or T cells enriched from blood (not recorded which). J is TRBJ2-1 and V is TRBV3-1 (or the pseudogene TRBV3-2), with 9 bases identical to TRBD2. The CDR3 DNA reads TGTGCCAGCAGCCAGACTAGCGGAGAGCAGTTCTTC. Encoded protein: CASSQTSGEQFF.